The T cell receptor (beta chain) under discussion was sequenced for a study of T cell responses to AZD1222 COVID-19 vaccine. Study-wide findings and caveats: The donors showed a predominance of white British ancestry and of females, with possible underestimation of clonal diversity. Reportedly, close to half of spike-specific TCRs are directed against unmutated variant regions.

Of note for this clone: Antigen unknown.

V was clipped by 2 bases and J by 0 bases, with 10 bases between them. Germline loops: CDR1 SGHAT, CDR2 FQNNGV. CDR3 length: 15 amino acids. Generated by immunoSEQ multiplex PCR, the TCRdb table keeps only in-frame clones and is missing some. The sample includes about 78,000 clones, 70% to 85% of them seen just once. The sequencing used peripheral blood, collected on day 0 of AZD1222 vaccination. The chain is built from TRBV11-2 and TRBJ1-2; D is uncertain. The sequence was collected from an adult in good health. The DNA of the CDR3 is TGTGCCAGCAGCTTAACTCGAGGTACTAACTATGGCTACACCTTC. Protein: CASSLTRGTNYGYTF. Drawing the rest from reference TRBV11-2 and TRBJ1-2, the complete variable domain is EAGVAQSPRYKIIEKRQSVAFWCNPISGHATLYWYQQILGQGPKLLIQFQNNGVVDDSQLPKDRFSAERLKGVDSTLKIQPAKLEDSAVYLCASSLTRGTNYGYTFGSGTRLTVV.